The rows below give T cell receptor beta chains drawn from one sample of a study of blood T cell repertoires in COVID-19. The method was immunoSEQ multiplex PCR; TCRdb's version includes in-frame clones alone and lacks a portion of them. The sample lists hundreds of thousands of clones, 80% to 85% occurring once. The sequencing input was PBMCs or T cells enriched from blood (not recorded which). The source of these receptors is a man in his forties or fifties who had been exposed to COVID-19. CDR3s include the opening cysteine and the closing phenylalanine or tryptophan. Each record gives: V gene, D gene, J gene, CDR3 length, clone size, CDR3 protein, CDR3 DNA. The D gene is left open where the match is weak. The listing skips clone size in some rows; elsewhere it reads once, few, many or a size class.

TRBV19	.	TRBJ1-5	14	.	CASSIWAESQPQHF	TGTGCCAGTAGTATTTGGGCAGAGTCTCAGCCCCAGCATTTT
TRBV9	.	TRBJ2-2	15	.	CASSEGGTSLGELFF	TGTGCCAGCAGCGAGGGGGGGACTTCGCTCGGGGAGCTGTTTTTT
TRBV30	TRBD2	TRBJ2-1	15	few	CAWSGSGSMGGEQFF	TGTGCCTGGAGTGGTAGCGGGAGCATGGGTGGTGAGCAGTTCTTC
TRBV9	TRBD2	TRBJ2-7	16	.	CASSVVGVAGVYEQYF	TGTGCCAGCAGCGTAGTCGGGGTTGCGGGAGTCTACGAGCAGTACTTC
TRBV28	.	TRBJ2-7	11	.	CASSLTGEQYF	TGTGCCAGCAGTTTAACGGGCGAGCAGTACTTC
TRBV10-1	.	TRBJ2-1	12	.	CASYDRPNEQFF	TGCGCCAGCTATGACAGACCCAATGAGCAGTTCTTC
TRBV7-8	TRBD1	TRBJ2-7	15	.	CASSLVGQDTYEQYF	TGTGCCAGCAGCTTAGTGGGACAGGACACCTACGAGCAGTACTTC
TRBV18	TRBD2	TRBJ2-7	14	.	CASSRTSGSYEQYF	TGTGCCAGCTCACGGACTAGCGGGTCCTACGAGCAGTACTTC
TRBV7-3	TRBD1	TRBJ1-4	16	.	CASSSPGQPTNEKLFF	TGTGCCAGCAGTTCCCCGGGACAGCCAACTAATGAAAAACTGTTTTTT
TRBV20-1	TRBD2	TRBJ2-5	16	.	CSASGLAGGLLETQYF	TGCAGTGCTAGTGGACTAGCGGGAGGGCTTTTGGAGACCCAGTACTTC
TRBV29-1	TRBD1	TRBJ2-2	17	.	CSVHSRDRGRYAGELFF	TGCAGCGTTCACTCGAGGGACAGGGGGCGGTACGCCGGGGAGCTGTTTTTT
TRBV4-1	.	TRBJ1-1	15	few	CASSRGEIKNTEAFF	TGCGCCAGCAGCCGCGGCGAAATAAAAAACACTGAAGCTTTCTTT
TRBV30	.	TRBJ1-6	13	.	CAWAQDHNSPLHF	TGTGCCTGGGCGCAGGATCATAATTCACCCCTCCACTTT
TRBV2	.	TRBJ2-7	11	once	CASRGGYEQYF	TGTGCCAGCAGGGGGGGTTACGAGCAGTACTTC
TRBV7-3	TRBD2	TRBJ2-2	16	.	CASSLISGRLTGELFF	TGTGCCAGCAGCTTGATAAGCGGGAGGTTGACCGGGGAGCTGTTTTTT
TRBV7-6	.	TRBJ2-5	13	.	CASSPDLEETQYF	TGTGCCAGCAGCCCGGACTTAGAAGAGACCCAGTACTTC
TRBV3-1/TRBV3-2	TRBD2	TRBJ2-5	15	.	CASSPGRGSIETQYF	TGTGCCAGCAGCCCCGGGAGGGGTTCGATAGAGACCCAGTACTTC